This T cell receptor (beta chain) emerged from a study of T-cell reconstitution after alpha-beta-depleted transplantation in children. The germline V gene has CDR1 DFQATT and CDR2 SNEGSKA (reference sequence). Trimming took off 3 bases at V and 3 bases at J, with 12 bases between the two ends. This CDR3 comprises 13 residues. This clonotype was recorded at least ten times. Unique molecular identifiers were built into the TCRbeta library. MiXCR, run by TCRdb on the PCR reads, gives a single entry per CDR3 protein. The sample includes 600,000 to 700,000 distinct CDR3 sequences, roughly 17% of them seen just once.

This receptor was identified in a human donor who donated a stem cell graft to a child with acute myeloid leukemia. The sequencing here drew on PBMCs from the stem cell graft donor, taken from the stem cell graft. The chain joins TRBV20-1 to TRBJ2-7, with D unclear. Here the CDR3 DNA reads TGCAGTGCTAGTTCTTACGAAGGCTACGAGCAGTACTTC. Amino acid sequence: CSASSYEGYEQYF.